The next 9 T cell receptor beta chains were all read from a single sample in a study of T-cell memory formation after mild COVID-19. MiXCR, run by TCRdb on the 5' RACE reads, gives a single entry per CDR3 protein. Of 400,000 or so distinct CDR3 sequences in the sample, around 20% were seen once. Sequenced material: PBMCs or a T cell subset sorted from them (not recorded which). The receptors were gathered from an adult woman who had mild COVID-19 (a few samples of this study predate the infection). Cell type and time point are not known.

Here the CDR3 DNA reads TGTGCCAGCACCGCCGGTGGGGGGGGCCGCCACGAGCAGTACTTC. Its protein is CASTAGGGGRHEQYF. The gene calls are TRBV12-3 or TRBV12-4 and TRBJ2-7; a weak D match, TRBD2 (7 bases). V gave up 7 bases and J gave up 5 bases, with 21 bases separating them. The CDR3 is made up of 15 amino acids.

This chain joins TRBV5-1 and TRBJ2-5; TRBD2 aligns across 9 bases. Per germline, CDR1 SGHRS and CDR2 YFSETQ. After removal of 4 bases from V and 3 bases from J, the junction contained 4 bases not matched to a gene. The CDR3 consists of 14 residues. The CDR3: CASSRVAGEETQYF. In nucleotides, the CDR3 is TGCGCCAGCAGCAGGGTAGCGGGAGAAGAGACCCAGTACTTC. The full variable domain, with the rest looked up from reference TRBV5-1 and TRBJ2-5, is KAGVTQTPRYLIKTRGQQVTLSCSPISGHRSVSWYQQTPGQGLQFLFEYFSETQRNKGNFPGRFSGRQFSNSRSEMNVSTLELGDSALYLCASSRVAGEETQYFGPGTRLLVL.

In this sample, this clonotype turned up a few times. The V gene is TRBV7-9, the J gene TRBJ2-2; no reliable D call. V was clipped by 2 bases and J by 7 bases, with 14 bases between them. The CDR3 runs 15 residues. Per germline, CDR1 SEHNR and CDR2 FQNEAQ (reference sequence). The CDR3 nucleotides are TGTGCCAGCAGCTTAATAGGGCAGACTCACGGGGAGCTGTTTTTT. It translates to CASSLIGQTHGELFF. Drawing the rest from reference TRBV7-9 and TRBJ2-2, the complete variable domain is DTGVSQNPRHKITKRGQNVTFRCDPISEHNRLYWYRQTLGQGPEFLTYFQNEAQLEKSRLLSDRFSAERPKGSFSTLEIQRTEQGDSAMYLCASSLIGQTHGELFFGEGSRLTVL.

This clonotype was observed a handful of times. The chain is built from TRBV12-5 and TRBJ2-5; TRBD2 agrees at 12 bases. The CDR3 runs 17 residues. The trim removed 2 bases at V and 5 bases at J, leaving 9 bases unmatched. Germline V gives CDR1 LGHNT, CDR2 FRNRAP. The CDR3 region has the DNA TGTGCTAGTGGTTTGATAACCAGGACTAGCGGGGTTGAGACCCAGTACTTC. Its translation: CASGLITRTSGVETQYF.

The chain uses TRBV12-3 or TRBV12-4 and TRBJ1-3; D may be TRBD1 (6 bases). V shed 6 bases and J shed 0 bases, with 9 bases lying between them. The CDR3 contains 14 residues. The CDR3 DNA is TGTGCCAGCAGCAACAGGGCCTCTGGAAACACCATATATTTT. Translating it yields CASSNRASGNTIYF.

In this sample, this clonotype turned up a few times. The V call is TRBV3-1, the J call TRBJ1-5; tentatively, D is TRBD1 (6 bases). CDR1 LGHDT and CDR2 YNNKEL come from the germline V gene (reference sequence). The ends were cut back, 1 base at V and 0 bases at J, with 7 bases in the middle. This CDR3 contains 15 residues. CDR3 coding DNA: TGTGCCAGCAGCCAAGGGGGGGCTAGCAATCAGCCCCAGCATTTT. Residues: CASSQGGASNQPQHF.

The sample holds a few counts of this clonotype. V is TRBV7-9 and J is TRBJ2-1; 10 bases line up with TRBD2. Losses at the gene ends were 3 bases for V and 10 bases for J; bases not matched to a gene: 6. The CDR3 runs 14 residues. The germline CDR1 and CDR2 sequences are SEHNR and FQNEAQ (reference sequence). CDR3 coding DNA: TGTGCCAGCAGCTTGGGACTAGCGCCGCGGGAGCAGTTCTTC. The encoded protein is CASSLGLAPREQFF.

This clonotype has a count of ten or more. The CDR3 sequence: CASSPLAGSYNEQFF. CDR3 bases: TGTGCCAGCAGCCCTCTAGCGGGGTCCTACAATGAGCAGTTCTTC. This rearrangement joins TRBV7-3 to TRBJ2-1; 9 nucleotides agree with TRBD2. Trimming removed 5 bases from V and 1 base from J; junction bases left unmatched: 3. In germline, CDR1 is SGHTA, CDR2 FQGTGA. CDR3 length equals 15 residues.

J is TRBJ2-7 and V is TRBV15, with D uncertain. The CDR3 has 15 residues. Trimming took 0 bases from V and 2 from J, leaving 11 bases between them. CDR1 LNHNV and CDR2 YYDKDF come from the germline V gene (reference sequence). The CDR3 region is CATSRDPGLTYEQYF. CDR3 DNA sequence: TGTGCCACCAGCAGAGATCCCGGGCTTACCTACGAGCAGTACTTC.